Below are 13 T cell receptor beta chains sequenced from a single sample in a study of T cells in Graves' hyperthyroidism and ophthalmopathy. The source material, RNA transcripts, was used to amplify TCR beta CDR3 regions. HTBI primers were the set used in a first-round RT-PCR of the TCR CDR3. TCRdb re-analysed the multiplex PCR reads in MiXCR, keeping a single row per CDR3 protein. The sample records a few hundred thousand distinct CDR3 sequences, about a sixth being singletons. The sample was blood. The receptors stem from a woman in her late teens or twenties with Graves' hyperthyroidism.

This chain connects TRBV19 to TRBJ1-2; 7 nucleotides match TRBD1. The CDR3 consists of 15 residues. CDR1 and CDR2 from the germline V gene are LNHDA and SQIVND (reference sequence). Germline trimming cut 5 bases from V and 2 bases from J; bases unmatched to any gene: 8. The CDR3 here is CASSGRDSTNYGYTF. Here the CDR3 DNA reads TGTGCCAGTAGTGGCCGGGACAGCACCAACTATGGCTACACCTTC.

This clonotype has a handful of counts. The V and J genes are TRBV5-6 and TRBJ2-1, with D tentatively TRBD2 (6 bases). V dropped 3 bases and J dropped 6 bases, with 16 bases sitting between them. The germline gives CDR1 SGHDT, CDR2 YYEEEE. This CDR3 has 15 residues. The CDR3 region has the DNA TGTGCCAGCAGCTCGACTGGAGGGTGGGGCAATGAGCAGTTCTTC. Translation gives CASSSTGGWGNEQFF.

This chain joins TRBV7-2 and TRBJ2-2, with D unresolved. Looked up from germline, CDR1 is SGHTA and CDR2 is FQGNSA. The germline V and J ends were trimmed by 5 bases and 6 bases, with 7 bases remaining between them. The CDR3 sequence is 12 residues long. The DNA of the CDR3 is TGTGCCAGCAGCCTCACTTCCGGGGAGCTGTTTTTT. Its protein product is CASSLTSGELFF.

The chain has TRBV19 and TRBJ2-3; the D is unclear. CDR1 is LNHDA and CDR2 is SQIVND in the germline V gene (reference sequence). The V end lost 4 bases, the J end lost 3 bases, and 14 bases lay between the germline ends. The CDR3 has 15 amino acids. CDR3: CASSTATGGTDTQYF. In DNA form, the CDR3 reads TGTGCCAGTAGTACTGCGACCGGTGGGACAGATACGCAGTATTTT.

This chain links TRBV7-3 with TRBJ2-5; 7 nucleotides agree with TRBD1. V was pared by 5 bases and J by 2 bases, with 8 bases of the junction left unmatched. CDR3 length equals 15 residues. The V gene's germline CDR1 is SGHTA and CDR2 FQGTGA. CDR3 DNA sequence: TGTGCCAGCAGCCCCGGACAGGCGACACAAGAGACCCAGTACTTC. Encoded protein: CASSPGQATQETQYF.

This clonotype was counted only a few times. This chain connects TRBV2 to TRBJ1-2; 8 bases line up with TRBD1. Germline CDR1 is SNHLY and CDR2 is FYNNEI. V was pared by 6 bases and J by 6 bases, with 9 bases of the junction left unmatched. This CDR3 is 14 amino acids long. The CDR3 DNA reads as TGTGCCAGCAGCGTCGGACAGGGCGGCCATGGCTACACCTTC. This sequence encodes CASSVGQGGHGYTF.

This clonotype was seen repeatedly, ten times or more. The chain joins TRBV7-6 to TRBJ2-7; D is possibly TRBD1 (6 bases). Deletions cut 4 bases from V and 7 bases from J, with 20 bases between. The CDR3 sequence is 15 residues long. Looked up from germline, CDR1 is SGHVS and CDR2 is FNYEAQ. CDR3: CASSSRTLGAQEQYF. Here the CDR3 DNA reads TGTGCCAGCAGCTCCAGGACCCTGGGGGCCCAAGAGCAGTACTTC.

This clonotype was seen only a few times. The V and J genes are TRBV28 and TRBJ2-5; D call uncertain. The CDR3 spans 11 residues. The ends were cut back, 7 bases at V and 5 bases at J, with 8 bases in the middle. Germline V lookup: CDR1 MDHEN, CDR2 SYDVKM. In DNA form, the CDR3 reads TGTGCCAGCACCCGGTTTGAGACCCAGTACTTC. As protein: CASTRFETQYF.

This clonotype was recorded at least ten times. V and J are TRBV2 and TRBJ2-2; 8 bases align to TRBD2. The CDR3 has 14 residues. Germline CDR1 reads SNHLY; CDR2 reads FYNNEI. J gave up 4 bases and V 8 bases, and 6 bases lay outside the gene matches. CDR3 loop: CASWRAGGTGELFF. The CDR3 DNA reads as TGTGCCAGCTGGAGGGCGGGGGGCACCGGGGAGCTGTTTTTT.

The genes are TRBV7-9 and TRBJ2-2; 7 bases agree with TRBD2. This CDR3 has 16 residues. Germline V gene data show CDR1 as SEHNR and CDR2 as FQNEAQ (reference sequence). The V segment lost 5 bases and the J segment 5 bases; nucleotides outside the gene matches: 11. The CDR3 DNA follows: TGTGCCAGCAGCCCCCGGGGGGTCTTCGGAACCGGGGAGCTGTTTTTT. This sequence encodes CASSPRGVFGTGELFF. The whole variable domain, filled in from reference TRBV7-9 and TRBJ2-2, reads DTGVSQNPRHKITKRGQNVTFRCDPISEHNRLYWYRQTLGQGPEFLTYFQNEAQLEKSRLLSDRFSAERPKGSFSTLEIQRTEQGDSAMYLCASSPRGVFGTGELFFGEGSRLTVL.

J is TRBJ2-3 and V is TRBV5-5; perhaps TRBD2 as D (6 bases). Trimming left V 4 bases short and J 4 bases short, with 25 bases between. CDR1 and CDR2 from the germline V gene are SGHKS and YYEKEE (reference sequence). This CDR3 is 18 amino acids long. The CDR3 spells CASSIPTPSSGSADTQYF. CDR3 DNA: TGTGCCAGCAGCATACCTACCCCATCTTCCGGGAGTGCAGATACGCAGTATTTT.

The chain is built from TRBV19 and TRBJ1-6; weak D call: TRBD1 (6 bases). Trimming left V 3 bases short and J 3 bases short, with 12 bases between. The CDR3 sequence is 16 residues long. Germline values: CDR1 LNHDA, CDR2 SQIVND (reference sequence). CDR3 in DNA: TGTGCCAGTAGTATCCGGACAGTAGGCTATAATTCACCCCTCCACTTT. It yields the protein CASSIRTVGYNSPLHF.

This clonotype appeared once. V is TRBV6-2 or TRBV6-3 and J is TRBJ2-3; the D gene is possibly TRBD2 (5 bases). CDR1 MNHEY and CDR2 SVGEGT come from the germline V gene. Deletions cut 0 bases from V and 4 bases from J, with 14 bases between. CDR3 length: 16 amino acids. Here the CDR3 reads CASSYSAGLGADTQYF. As DNA, the CDR3 is TGTGCCAGCAGTTACTCAGCCGGGCTGGGAGCAGATACGCAGTATTTT.